This T cell receptor (beta chain) is drawn from a study of cytomegalovirus exposure and HLA in healthy donors. Study observations and caveats: Association with HLA alleles at 0.05 false discovery rate was found for some 18,000 TCR beta sequences in a later analysis. Presence/absence analyses assumed roughly uniform sequencing depth across donors, which may not hold. An analysis done earlier found most TCR beta V segments productive about 90% or about 30% of the time.

PCR used 60 Vbeta primers and 13 Jbeta primers. The method was immunoSEQ multiplex PCR; TCRdb's version includes in-frame clones alone and lacks a portion of them. The sample has roughly 180,000 clones, 80% seen once. The V end lost 3 bases, the J end lost 0 bases, and 12 bases lay between the germline ends. The CDR3 runs 16 residues. The germline V gene has CDR1 LNHNV and CDR2 YYDKDF (reference sequence). A remark on this clone: Its antigen is not identified.

This TCR derives from a woman in her twenties or thirties in good health and CMV-seronegative. The chain joins TRBV15 to TRBJ2-1; unclear D gene. The sequencing input was PBMCs. The CDR3 region is CATSRRIGSSYNEQFF. In nucleotides, the CDR3 is TGTGCCACCAGCAGGCGGATCGGAAGCTCCTACAATGAGCAGTTCTTC. The complete variable domain, with remaining parts taken from reference TRBV15 and TRBJ2-1, reads DAMVIQNPRYQVTQFGKPVTLSCSQTLNHNVMYWYQQKSSQAPKLLFHYYDKDFNNEADTPDNFQSRRPNTSFCFLDIRSPGLGDTAMYLCATSRRIGSSYNEQFFGPGTRLTVL.